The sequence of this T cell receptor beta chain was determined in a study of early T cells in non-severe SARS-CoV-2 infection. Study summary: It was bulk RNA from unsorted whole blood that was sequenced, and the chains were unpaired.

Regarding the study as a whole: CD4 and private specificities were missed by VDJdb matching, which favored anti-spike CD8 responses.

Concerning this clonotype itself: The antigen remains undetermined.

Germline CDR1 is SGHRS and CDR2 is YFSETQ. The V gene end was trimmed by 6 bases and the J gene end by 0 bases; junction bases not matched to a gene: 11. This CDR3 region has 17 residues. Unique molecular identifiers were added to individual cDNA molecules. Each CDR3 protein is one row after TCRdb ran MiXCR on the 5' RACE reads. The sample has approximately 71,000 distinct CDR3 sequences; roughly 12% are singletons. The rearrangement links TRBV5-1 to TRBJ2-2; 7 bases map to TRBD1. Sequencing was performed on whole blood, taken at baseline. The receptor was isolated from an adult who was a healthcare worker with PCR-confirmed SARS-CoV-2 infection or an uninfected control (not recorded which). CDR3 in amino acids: CASTKERGLSNTGELFF. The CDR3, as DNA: TGCGCCAGCACCAAGGAGAGGGGGCTGTCGAACACCGGGGAGCTGTTTTTT.